The present TCR beta chain was sequenced within a study of cytomegalovirus exposure and HLA in healthy donors. Overall study context: A later analysis reported the 120 or so validation repertoires used the same platform as the approximately 650 first-cohort repertoires. Study results and limitations: A subsequent analysis found that TCR clusters from the first cohort also tended to co-occur in the 130 or so validation repertoires, with around 94% of cluster scores above 0. Specific recognition of CMV antigens was confirmed in vitro for a few chains (all CMV-associated). The study flagged approximately 180 TCR beta chains as cytomegalovirus-associated.

This CDR3 has 14 residues. In germline, CDR1 is SNHLY, CDR2 FYNNEI. With 4 bases removed from V and 3 bases from J, the gap between germline ends came to 13 bases. Concerning this clone: Its antigen remains unidentified.

TCRdb keeps only in-frame clones here, not all; method: immunoSEQ multiplex PCR. The sample has a few hundred thousand clones; more than 80% are singletons. The sequencing sample was made of PBMCs. The chain combines TRBV2 with TRBJ2-7; D is perhaps TRBD1 (6 bases). The TCR comes from a woman between 18 and 29 years old in good health and CMV-seronegative. CDR3 amino acids: CASSAGHDFYEQYF. CDR3 sequence (DNA): TGTGCCAGCAGTGCGGGACACGATTTCTACGAGCAGTACTTC.